These T cell receptor beta chains were read from a single sample in a study of T cell responses to AZD1222 COVID-19 vaccine. Method: immunoSEQ multiplex PCR; TCRdb's copy keeps in-frame clones and lacks some. The table includes approximately 75,000 clones, over 75% detected once. Material: peripheral blood, obtained 28 days after the second AZD1222 dose. These receptors came from an adult who received the AZD1222 COVID-19 vaccine. The CDR3 runs from the conserved cysteine through the conserved F or W. The order of the fields is CDR3 DNA, CDR3 protein, J gene, V gene, clone size, D gene. The D gene is left open where the match is weak. Size values are once, few and many counts, or a class for expanded clones, and some rows have none.

DNA: TGTGCCACCCAAGGGGGTGGCGAAAACACCATATATTTT
CDR3: CATQGGGENTIYF
J: TRBJ1-3
V: TRBV19
size: .
D: .

DNA: TGCGCCAGCAGCCAAGCAGGGATCAATGAGCAGTTCTTC
CDR3: CASSQAGINEQFF
J: TRBJ2-1
V: TRBV4-1
size: .
D: .

DNA: TGTGCCAGCTCCCGCAGGGACTATGGCTACACCTTC
CDR3: CASSRRDYGYTF
J: TRBJ1-2
V: TRBV14
size: .
D: .

DNA: TGTGCCAGCTCAGCCGGACAGGGAGAGACCCAGTACTTC
CDR3: CASSAGQGETQYF
J: TRBJ2-5
V: TRBV18
size: .
D: TRBD1

DNA: TGCAGTGCTTACACGAACACTGAAGCTTTCTTT
CDR3: CSAYTNTEAFF
J: TRBJ1-1
V: TRBV20-1
size: .
D: .

DNA: TGTGCCAGTAGTATAGGGTATCAGGGAAACACTGAAGCTTTCTTT
CDR3: CASSIGYQGNTEAFF
J: TRBJ1-1
V: TRBV19
size: .
D: .

DNA: TGTGCCACCAGCCCGCGGAGTTCCATGGGAACTGAAGCTTTCTTT
CDR3: CATSPRSSMGTEAFF
J: TRBJ1-1
V: TRBV15
size: .
D: .

DNA: TGTGCCAGCAGTTCCTCCCGGGATCAGCCCCAGCATTTT
CDR3: CASSSSRDQPQHF
J: TRBJ1-5
V: TRBV6-5
size: .
D: .

DNA: TGTGCCAGCAGTTTAGGGGGACTTCAGCCCCAGCATTTT
CDR3: CASSLGGLQPQHF
J: TRBJ1-5
V: TRBV12-3/TRBV12-4
size: .
D: .

DNA: TGTGCCAGCAGTTTCAGACAGGGGGCAGTTCAGCCCCAGCATTTT
CDR3: CASSFRQGAVQPQHF
J: TRBJ1-5
V: TRBV6-2/TRBV6-3
size: .
D: TRBD1

DNA: TGCGCCAGCAGCTTCTTCCAAGGACAGAATAACTATGGCTACACCTTC
CDR3: CASSFFQGQNNYGYTF
J: TRBJ1-2
V: TRBV5-1
size: .
D: .

DNA: TGTGCCAGCAGTCCCAGCGGGGGAGACAACACCGGGGAGCTGTTTTTT
CDR3: CASSPSGGDNTGELFF
J: TRBJ2-2
V: TRBV21-1
size: .
D: .

DNA: TGTGCCAGCAGCCAGGTAGGGTTTGAGCAGTTCTTC
CDR3: CASSQVGFEQFF
J: TRBJ2-1
V: TRBV3-1/TRBV3-2
size: .
D: .

DNA: TGCGCCAGCAGCTCCGGGACCCTCTCTGGGGCCAACGTCCTGACTTTC
CDR3: CASSSGTLSGANVLTF
J: TRBJ2-6
V: TRBV5-1
size: .
D: .

DNA: TGTGCCAGCAGAAGCGGGGGGAGAGATACGCAGTATTTT
CDR3: CASRSGGRDTQYF
J: TRBJ2-3
V: TRBV7-2
size: .
D: TRBD2

DNA: TGTGCCAGCAGCCTGGAACCCGAGACCCAGTACTTC
CDR3: CASSLEPETQYF
J: TRBJ2-5
V: TRBV7-2
size: .
D: .

DNA: TGTGCCAGTGATAGCGGGGTCAGCACAGATACGCAGTATTTT
CDR3: CASDSGVSTDTQYF
J: TRBJ2-3
V: TRBV5-6
size: .
D: TRBD2

DNA: TGTGCCAGCAGCCCATGGACAGCCACAGATACGCAGTATTTT
CDR3: CASSPWTATDTQYF
J: TRBJ2-3
V: TRBV11-3
size: .
D: .

DNA: TGTGCCAGTAGTATCAGGGACACTGAAGCTTTCTTT
CDR3: CASSIRDTEAFF
J: TRBJ1-1
V: TRBV19
size: .
D: .

DNA: TGTGCCAGCACTCGGGGACTAGCGGGGGGGCCTTCTTTCACAGATACGCAGTATTTT
CDR3: CASTRGLAGGPSFTDTQYF
J: TRBJ2-3
V: TRBV2
size: .
D: TRBD2

DNA: TGTGCCAGCAGTGAGACGGCGGGGTACACAGATACGCAGTATTTT
CDR3: CASSETAGYTDTQYF
J: TRBJ2-3
V: TRBV6-1
size: .
D: .

DNA: TGTGCCAGCGGGGGCGTCACAGATACGCAGTATTTT
CDR3: CASGGVTDTQYF
J: TRBJ2-3
V: TRBV2
size: .
D: .

DNA: TGTGCCAGCAGCTTATCTCCAGGGGGCGCAACTGGGGCCAACGTCCTGACTTTC
CDR3: CASSLSPGGATGANVLTF
J: TRBJ2-6
V: TRBV11-2
size: .
D: TRBD1

DNA: TGTGCCAGCTCACACTCACAGCTCGCTGGAAACACCATATATTTT
CDR3: CASSHSQLAGNTIYF
J: TRBJ1-3
V: TRBV18
size: .
D: .

DNA: TGTGCCAGCAGTTTTTCCGCACAGGGGGGGAAGGTTCAGCCCCAGCATTTT
CDR3: CASSFSAQGGKVQPQHF
J: TRBJ1-5
V: TRBV27
size: .
D: TRBD1

DNA: TGTGCCAGCAGCTGGACAGGGCAGGAGGAAGCTTTCTTT
CDR3: CASSWTGQEEAFF
J: TRBJ1-1
V: TRBV11-2
size: .
D: TRBD1

DNA: TGTGCCAGCAGACAGTGGGGGCCTGGTGAAAAACTGTTTTTT
CDR3: CASRQWGPGEKLFF
J: TRBJ1-4
V: TRBV28
size: .
D: .

DNA: TGTGCCAGCAGTTCGCTCGCGGGGGCGCCCTCTGGAAACACCATATATTTT
CDR3: CASSSLAGAPSGNTIYF
J: TRBJ1-3
V: TRBV27
size: .
D: .

DNA: TGTGCCAGCAGTTTGCCGGGGGCGTCCACTGAAGCTTTCTTT
CDR3: CASSLPGASTEAFF
J: TRBJ1-1
V: TRBV6-6
size: few
D: .

DNA: TGTGCCAGCAGCTCGGACAGAGGGGGGTATACCCAGTACTTC
CDR3: CASSSDRGGYTQYF
J: TRBJ2-5
V: TRBV7-2
size: .
D: .

DNA: TGTGCCAGCAGGAGGGGGACAGCGAACACTGAAGCTTTCTTT
CDR3: CASRRGTANTEAFF
J: TRBJ1-1
V: TRBV27
size: once
D: TRBD1

DNA: TGTGCCAGCAGCTCCAACACCGGGGAGCTGTTTTTT
CDR3: CASSSNTGELFF
J: TRBJ2-2
V: TRBV11-3
size: once
D: .

DNA: TGCGCCAGCAGCTTGGGGGCTAGCGGGGGATCTGGTGAGCAGTTCTTC
CDR3: CASSLGASGGSGEQFF
J: TRBJ2-1
V: TRBV5-1
size: .
D: TRBD2

DNA: TGTGCCAGCAGTTACTCGTGGACGGGTGGATCACCCCTCCACTTT
CDR3: CASSYSWTGGSPLHF
J: TRBJ1-6
V: TRBV6-5
size: .
D: .

DNA: TGTGCCAGCAGCTCCCCGGACAGAGACAGGCAGTACTTC
CDR3: CASSSPDRDRQYF
J: TRBJ2-7
V: TRBV7-2
size: .
D: .

DNA: TGCGCCAGCAGTCCGGGACCTAAAGGGGTAGGCTACACCTTC
CDR3: CASSPGPKGVGYTF
J: TRBJ1-2
V: TRBV23-1
size: .
D: .

DNA: TGTGCCTGGACCAGCGGGGGGGGCTCGTATGGCTACACCTTC
CDR3: CAWTSGGGSYGYTF
J: TRBJ1-2
V: TRBV30
size: .
D: .

DNA: TGTGCCAGCAGCTTAGAAGCTAGGAGGACAGATACGCAGTATTTT
CDR3: CASSLEARRTDTQYF
J: TRBJ2-3
V: TRBV11-2
size: .
D: .

DNA: TGTGCCAGCAGTGACGACAGTAATTCACCCCTCCACTTT
CDR3: CASSDDSNSPLHF
J: TRBJ1-6
V: TRBV6-4
size: .
D: .

DNA: TGTGCCAGCAGCGGGTCGACAGTGAACACTGAAGCTTTCTTT
CDR3: CASSGSTVNTEAFF
J: TRBJ1-1
V: TRBV9
size: .
D: .

DNA: TGTGCCAGCAGTTTAGCATGGACTAATTCACCCCTCCACTTT
CDR3: CASSLAWTNSPLHF
J: TRBJ1-6
V: TRBV6-2/TRBV6-3
size: .
D: .

DNA: TGCGCCAGCAGCGGGTCTCGGGAGACCCAGTACTTC
CDR3: CASSGSRETQYF
J: TRBJ2-5
V: TRBV5-1
size: .
D: .

DNA: TGTGCCATCAGTGAGTCTTCCTACGAGCAGTACTTC
CDR3: CAISESSYEQYF
J: TRBJ2-7
V: TRBV10-3
size: .
D: .

DNA: TGTGCCAGCAGTTTAGACGGGATGAACAATTCACCCCTCCACTTT
CDR3: CASSLDGMNNSPLHF
J: TRBJ1-6
V: TRBV28
size: .
D: .

DNA: TGTGCCAGCTCACAGCAGGGGGACTACGAGCAGTACTTC
CDR3: CASSQQGDYEQYF
J: TRBJ2-7
V: TRBV18
size: .
D: TRBD1

DNA: TGTGCCAGCAGAGCGGGACAGGGCTATGAGCAGTTCTTC
CDR3: CASRAGQGYEQFF
J: TRBJ2-1
V: TRBV2
size: .
D: TRBD1

DNA: TGTGCCAGCTCACCACCTTGGGGGGACTACGAGCAGTACTTC
CDR3: CASSPPWGDYEQYF
J: TRBJ2-7
V: TRBV18
size: .
D: .

DNA: TGCGCCAGCAGCTGGAATCCAGGTGGAAACACCATATATTTT
CDR3: CASSWNPGGNTIYF
J: TRBJ1-3
V: TRBV5-1
size: .
D: .

DNA: TGTGCCAGCAGCCCTGCTTGGGGACGGCTGAACACCGGGGAGCTGTTTTTT
CDR3: CASSPAWGRLNTGELFF
J: TRBJ2-2
V: TRBV9
size: .
D: .

DNA: TGTGCCAGCAGCCCAGGGACAGGGGTATTGGGCAATCAGCCCCAGCATTTT
CDR3: CASSPGTGVLGNQPQHF
J: TRBJ1-5
V: TRBV9
size: .
D: TRBD1

DNA: TGTGCCAGCAGACCAGGGGGTTCTCCTTACGAGCAGTACTTC
CDR3: CASRPGGSPYEQYF
J: TRBJ2-7
V: TRBV5-4
size: .
D: TRBD1

DNA: TGTGCCAGCAGCTTCGGGACAGCGAATTCACCCCTCCACTTT
CDR3: CASSFGTANSPLHF
J: TRBJ1-6
V: TRBV11-2
size: .
D: TRBD1

DNA: TGTGCCAGTAGTATTGGGGCCAAGTCTGGCTACACCTTC
CDR3: CASSIGAKSGYTF
J: TRBJ1-2
V: TRBV19
size: .
D: .

DNA: TGTGCCAGCAGCCAAGATCAAGGGGCATTTGGAAACACCATATATTTT
CDR3: CASSQDQGAFGNTIYF
J: TRBJ1-3
V: TRBV4-2
size: .
D: .

DNA: TGCAGTGCCTGGGCAGGTGAGACCCAGTACTTC
CDR3: CSAWAGETQYF
J: TRBJ2-5
V: TRBV20-1
size: .
D: .

DNA: TGTGCCAGCAGTTTCCCCCTGACAGGGACCTGGGAAGCTTTCTTT
CDR3: CASSFPLTGTWEAFF
J: TRBJ1-1
V: TRBV28
size: .
D: TRBD1

DNA: TGTGCCAGCAGTTTATCCAGGAATCAGCCCCAGCATTTT
CDR3: CASSLSRNQPQHF
J: TRBJ1-5
V: TRBV27
size: .
D: .

DNA: TGTGCCAGCAGTTTCCGGGACGCAACTAATGAAAAACTGTTTTTT
CDR3: CASSFRDATNEKLFF
J: TRBJ1-4
V: TRBV27
size: .
D: .

DNA: TGTGCCAGTAGTAGAGGACACCTTAGCTCCTACGAGCAGTACTTC
CDR3: CASSRGHLSSYEQYF
J: TRBJ2-7
V: TRBV19
size: .
D: .